Shown below are 32 T cell receptor beta chains from a single sample sequenced in a study of blood T cell repertoires in COVID-19 (TCRdb year 2020). Libraries were made using the immunoSEQ multiplex PCR assay. TCRdb stores this immuneACCESS table with in-frame sequences only. Part of the clones is absent; in the studies checked, under half of the shortfall reflects unresolved V genes, and no reason is known for the rest. The sample has 190,000 or so clones on record, approximately 87% of them singletons. The ten largest account for about 6.2% of the sample. Sequencing was done on a sample of peripheral blood. The receptors shown here come from a man aged 55 to 70 who had recovered from COVID-19.

The genes are TRBV7-2 and TRBJ1-2; D might be TRBD1 (5 bases). V was cut by 2 bases and J by 4 bases, with 14 bases left in between. Germline V CDR1 and CDR2: SGHTA, FQGNSA. The CDR3 is made up of 15 amino acids. As DNA, the CDR3 is TGTGCCAGCAGCTTATTGGACACTTCGCTCTATGGCTACACCTTC. This sequence encodes CASSLLDTSLYGYTF. Full variable domain (outside the CDR3, taken from reference TRBV7-2 and TRBJ1-2): GAGVSQSPSNKVTEKGKDVELRCDPISGHTALYWYRQSLGQGLEFLIYFQGNSAPDKSGLPSDRFSAERTGGSVSTLTIQRTQQEDSAVYLCASSLLDTSLYGYTFGSGTRLTVV.

The CDR3: CASSQQAGGLETQYF. CDR3 DNA: TGTGCCAGCAGCCAACAAGCGGGGGGGCTGGAGACCCAGTACTTC. This chain uses TRBV4-2 with TRBJ2-5; TRBD2 aligns across 10 bases. Germline loops: CDR1 LGHNA, CDR2 YNFKEQ. This CDR3 comprises 15 residues. V shed 2 bases and J 5 bases; nucleotides not matched to a gene: 5.

This clone was found once. The rearrangement uses TRBV9 and TRBJ1-1; unclear D gene. CDR3 length: 14 residues. The V gene's germline CDR1 is SGDLS and CDR2 YYNGEE. V was shortened by 2 bases and J by 0 bases, with 8 bases between the two germline ends. The CDR3 DNA sequence: TGTGCCAGCAGCGTCCTTAACATGAACACTGAAGCTTTCTTT. Its protein is CASSVLNMNTEAFF.

The CDR3 sequence: CASSTPGTGTTNTEAFF. The CDR3 bases are TGCGCCAGCAGCACCCCGGGGACCGGGACAACGAACACTGAAGCTTTCTTT. The chain employs TRBV5-1 and TRBJ1-1; D is perhaps TRBD1 (6 bases). Per the germline V gene, CDR1 is SGHRS and CDR2 is YFSETQ. The CDR3 sequence is 17 residues long. The V gene lost 4 bases and the J gene lost 1 base, with 20 bases spanning the gap.

This clone was detected only once. The chain has TRBV4-1 and TRBJ1-1; D remains unclear. Trimming stripped 0 bases from V and 0 bases from J, with 14 bases between. The CDR3 covers 17 residues. Germline CDR1 reads MGHRA; CDR2 reads YSYEKL. This CDR3 is CASSQDRDSSMNTEAFF. CDR3 in DNA: TGCGCCAGCAGCCAAGATCGCGATAGCAGTATGAACACTGAAGCTTTCTTT.

The V gene is TRBV5-1, the J gene TRBJ1-1; D gene ambiguous. There are 15 residues in the CDR3. CDR1 is SGHRS and CDR2 is YFSETQ in the germline V gene. V lost 4 bases and J lost 1, with 14 bases in between. CDR3 region: CASSLIPTGNTEAFF. Here the CDR3 DNA reads TGCGCCAGCAGCCTGATCCCGACGGGGAACACTGAAGCTTTCTTT. Supplemented by reference TRBV5-1 and TRBJ1-1, the full variable domain reads KAGVTQTPRYLIKTRGQQVTLSCSPISGHRSVSWYQQTPGQGLQFLFEYFSETQRNKGNFPGRFSGRQFSNSRSEMNVSTLELGDSALYLCASSLIPTGNTEAFFGQGTRLTVV.

Note on this clone: Other nucleotide sequences from this sample produce the same CDR3. V usage is TRBV19 and J usage is TRBJ2-7, with D tentatively TRBD2 (5 bases). Germline V CDR1 and CDR2: LNHDA, SQIVND (reference sequence). Trimming removed 1 base at V and 4 bases at J, with 5 bases between. The CDR3 sequence is 12 residues long. The CDR3 protein is CASSIGGYEQYF. CDR3 nucleotide sequence: TGTGCCAGTAGTATAGGAGGGTACGAGCAGTACTTC.

The chain couples TRBV18 to TRBJ2-2, with TRBD2 matching 7 bases. V was pared by 6 bases and J by 1 base, with 8 bases of the junction left unmatched. The CDR3 has 16 amino acids. CDR1 KGHSH and CDR2 LQKENI come from the germline V gene. This CDR3 reads CASSLTSEKNTGELFF. The DNA for the CDR3 is TGTGCCAGCTCCCTCACTAGCGAAAAGAACACCGGGGAGCTGTTTTTT.

As for this clone: The sample carries other DNA sequences with the same CDR3. This rearrangement joins TRBV7-3 to TRBJ2-5; TRBD2 agrees at 11 bases. Per the germline V gene, CDR1 is SGHTA and CDR2 is FQGTGA. V shed 4 bases, J shed 1 base, and the junction held 2 bases outside the gene matches. This CDR3 region has 15 residues. CDR3 coding DNA: TGTGCCAGCAGCTCCGGACTAGCGGGCCAAGAGACCCAGTACTTC. Protein product: CASSSGLAGQETQYF.

This chain connects TRBV19 to TRBJ2-7; D is unresolved. Germline V gene data show CDR1 as LNHDA and CDR2 as SQIVND (reference sequence). The CDR3 has 13 amino acids. V was clipped by 6 bases and J by 6 bases, with 15 bases between them. The CDR3, as DNA: TGTGCCAGTAGAGGCCCAGGATCCGGCGAGCAGTACTTC. Residues: CASRGPGSGEQYF.

The chain recombines TRBV18 with TRBJ2-7; tentatively, D is TRBD2 (5 bases). Trimming removed 0 bases at V and 6 bases at J, with 9 bases between. CDR3 length equals 13 residues. Germline V lookup: CDR1 KGHSH, CDR2 LQKENI. The CDR3 nucleotides are TGTGCCAGCTCACCACCGAGGGAAGGCGAGCAGTACTTC. Residues: CASSPPREGEQYF.

J is TRBJ2-1 and V is TRBV5-1, with TRBD2 matching 8 bases. The V and J ends lost 5 bases and 0 bases, in that order; junction bases with no gene match: 4. This CDR3 region has 15 residues. Germline-derived CDR1 and CDR2 are SGHRS and YFSETQ. This chain's CDR3 is CASRVLAASYNEQFF. In DNA, the CDR3 is TGCGCCAGCAGGGTACTAGCGGCCTCCTACAATGAGCAGTTCTTC.

The V call is TRBV2, the J call TRBJ1-5; a possible D gene is TRBD1 (5 bases). Trimming pared 1 base from V and 2 bases from J, leaving 18 bases between. The CDR3 is 18 amino acids. Germline V lookup: CDR1 SNHLY, CDR2 FYNNEI. Here the CDR3 DNA reads TGTGCCAGCAGTGAAGGACTAGGGACTAGGTTGGGCAATCAGCCCCAGCATTTT. Residues: CASSEGLGTRLGNQPQHF.

The gene calls are TRBV6-2 or TRBV6-3 and TRBJ2-7; 13 bases are a match to TRBD2. The V segment lost 4 bases and the J segment 5 bases; nucleotides outside the gene matches: 11. The germline V gene has CDR1 MNHEY and CDR2 SVGEGT. This CDR3 has 17 amino acids. This CDR3 reads CASSSLQGLAGRNEQYF. Written as DNA, the CDR3 is TGTGCCAGCAGTTCCTTACAGGGACTAGCGGGACGCAACGAGCAGTACTTC.

J is TRBJ2-4 and V is TRBV3-1 (or the pseudogene TRBV3-2); weak D call: TRBD2 (5 bases). V shed 3 bases and J shed 6 bases, with 15 bases lying between them. CDR1 is LGHDT, CDR2 YNNKEL, per germline (reference sequence). The CDR3 is 15 residues long. CDR3 in amino acids: CASSHLKTAGNIQYF. In nucleotides, the CDR3 is TGTGCCAGCAGCCACTTGAAAACGGCGGGAAACATTCAGTACTTC.

The chain couples TRBV7-2 to TRBJ2-5; 11 bases line up with TRBD2. V dropped 5 bases and J dropped 0; count of bases not matched to a gene: 2. The germline V gene has CDR1 SGHTA and CDR2 FQGNSA. The CDR3 runs 15 residues. The CDR3 nucleotides are TGTGCCAGCAGCCGGACTAGCGGGTACCAAGAGACCCAGTACTTC. Residues: CASSRTSGYQETQYF.

The rearrangement joins TRBV6-5 to TRBJ1-1; 8 positions agree with TRBD1. The CDR3 consists of 15 residues. Germline V gene lookup returns CDR1 MNHEY and CDR2 SVGAGI. J lost 0 bases, V lost 6 bases, and 6 bases had no gene match. CDR3 sequence: CASRVDRAMNTEAFF. CDR3 nucleotide sequence: TGTGCCAGCAGGGTGGACAGGGCAATGAACACTGAAGCTTTCTTT.

The V and J genes are TRBV7-2 and TRBJ1-1; 9 bases are a match to TRBD1. Germline V gene sequence: CDR1 SGHTA, CDR2 FQGNSA. CDR3 length: 16 amino acids. Trimming took 4 bases from V and 4 from J; bases not matched to a gene: 10. CDR3 sequence: CASSYDQQGAGTEAFF. The CDR3 coding sequence is TGTGCCAGCAGCTACGACCAACAGGGGGCTGGCACTGAAGCTTTCTTT. The variable domain in full, completed from reference TRBV7-2 and TRBJ1-1, reads GAGVSQSPSNKVTEKGKDVELRCDPISGHTALYWYRQSLGQGLEFLIYFQGNSAPDKSGLPSDRFSAERTGGSVSTLTIQRTQQEDSAVYLCASSYDQQGAGTEAFFGQGTRLTVV.

The chain combines TRBV7-3 with TRBJ1-6; D unresolved. CDR3 size: 14 residues. The ends were cut back, 5 bases at V and 9 bases at J, with 14 bases in the middle. Germline values: CDR1 SGHTA, CDR2 FQGTGA. CDR3 nucleotide sequence: TGTGCCAGCAGCGCCTTAACCCGGGGTTCACCCCTCCACTTT. It encodes CASSALTRGSPLHF.

The V gene is TRBV12-3 or TRBV12-4, the J gene TRBJ1-5, with TRBD1 matching over 9 bases. The CDR3 totals 13 residues. The V segment lost 6 bases and the J segment 5 bases; nucleotides outside the gene matches: 2. This CDR3 is CASSRTGDQPQHF. The CDR3, as DNA: TGTGCCAGCAGCCGGACAGGGGATCAGCCCCAGCATTTT.

This sequence joins TRBV11-2 and TRBJ2-6; TRBD1 is a possible D gene (5 bases). Germline V gives CDR1 SGHAT, CDR2 FQNNGV. V lost 1 base to trimming and J lost 2 bases, with 18 bases between them. CDR3 length: 19 amino acids. This CDR3 is CASSLVAWAGQPGANVLTF. Written as DNA, the CDR3 is TGTGCCAGCAGCTTAGTGGCCTGGGCCGGACAACCTGGGGCCAACGTCCTGACTTTC.

This clone was seen more than once but under ten times. The V call is TRBV30, the J call TRBJ1-6, with 9 bases identical to TRBD1. Trimming at V came to 4 bases and at J to 10 bases, leaving 11 bases not matched to a gene. From germline, CDR1 is GTSNPN and CDR2 SVGIG (reference sequence). The CDR3 length is 15 residues. In DNA form, the CDR3 reads TGTGCCTGGACCTATTACAGGGGGCAAGGATCACCCCTCCACTTT. This codes for CAWTYYRGQGSPLHF.

This chain joins TRBV7-2 and TRBJ1-2, with D unclear. Trimming pared 5 bases from V and 7 bases from J, leaving 14 bases between. Per the germline V gene, CDR1 is SGHTA and CDR2 is FQGNSA. This CDR3 contains 13 residues. The CDR3, as DNA: TGTGCCAGCAGCCCGGGGTTCGCTGGTGGCTACACCTTC. Translating gives CASSPGFAGGYTF.

This chain uses TRBV19 with TRBJ2-6, with 9 nucleotides matching TRBD1. The CDR3 spans 18 residues. Trimming removed 4 bases from V and 4 bases from J; junction bases left unmatched: 11. Germline V gene data show CDR1 as LNHDA and CDR2 as SQIVND (reference sequence). The CDR3 loop is CASSTGQGTYRGANVLTF. DNA of the CDR3: TGTGCCAGTAGTACGGGACAGGGTACTTATAGAGGGGCCAACGTCCTGACTTTC.

V is TRBV7-9 and J is TRBJ1-1; 9 bases line up with TRBD1. The V gene end was trimmed by 5 bases and the J gene end by 3 bases; junction bases not matched to a gene: 7. The CDR3 extends over 15 amino acids. In germline, CDR1 is SEHNR, CDR2 FQNEAQ (reference sequence). The CDR3: CASSPGTGRDTEAFF. The CDR3 DNA reads as TGTGCCAGCAGCCCGGGGACAGGGAGGGACACTGAAGCTTTCTTT.

The gene calls are TRBV24-1 and TRBJ2-1, with 11 bases matching TRBD2. Germline CDR1 KGHDR, CDR2 SFDVKD. J was trimmed by 7 bases and V by 3 bases; bases with no gene match: 7. The CDR3 runs 16 residues. The CDR3 DNA follows: TGTGCCACCAGTGATCGACTAGCGGGGAGAATAAATGAGCAGTTCTTC. Amino acid sequence: CATSDRLAGRINEQFF.

The rearrangement joins TRBV18 to TRBJ2-3, with 9 positions matching TRBD1. From germline, CDR1 is KGHSH and CDR2 LQKENI. The CDR3 has 14 residues. V shed 5 bases and J 1 base; nucleotides not matched to a gene: 1. CDR3 region: CASSTGGGTDTQYF. In DNA form, the CDR3 reads TGTGCCAGCTCAACAGGGGGCGGCACAGATACGCAGTATTTT.

The chain combines TRBV2 with TRBJ1-4; possible D gene TRBD1, 6 bases. Germline loops: CDR1 SNHLY, CDR2 FYNNEI. The length of the CDR3 is 13 residues. The ends were cut back, 10 bases at V and 1 base at J, with 10 bases in the middle. As DNA, the CDR3 is TGTGCCACCACGACAGGAACTAATGAAAAACTGTTTTTT. Its translation is CATTTGTNEKLFF.

This rearrangement joins TRBV15 to TRBJ1-4; TRBD1 is a possible D gene (5 bases). CDR1 and CDR2 from the germline V gene are LNHNV and YYDKDF (reference sequence). This CDR3 is built from 15 residues. The V end was cut by 2 bases, the J end by 7 bases, with 14 bases between. The CDR3 sequence: CATSRQGYLGEKLFF. The CDR3 coding sequence is TGTGCCACCAGCAGACAGGGCTACCTGGGTGAAAAACTGTTTTTT.

This clone turned up a few times. The chain is built from TRBV27 and TRBJ1-2, with 10 bases lining up with TRBD1. The CDR3 covers 14 residues. Germline V gene data show CDR1 as MNHEY and CDR2 as SMNVEV (reference sequence). Trimming removed 2 bases from V and 8 bases from J; junction bases left unmatched: 5. In DNA, the CDR3 is TGTGCCAGCAGTTTAGGGGACAGGGGCGGGGGCTACACCTTC. Translating gives CASSLGDRGGGYTF.

This chain joins TRBV5-4 and TRBJ2-4, with 7 bases identical to TRBD2. The germline V gene encodes CDR1 SGHNT and CDR2 YYREEE (reference sequence). The CDR3 covers 13 residues. V gave up 10 bases and J gave up 8 bases; unmatched junction bases: 12. CDR3 sequence: CASRSGDRDIQYF. For the CDR3, the DNA is TGTGCCTCACGAAGCGGGGATCGGGACATTCAGTACTTC.

This chain connects TRBV5-1 to TRBJ2-6; D remains ambiguous. V was trimmed by 5 bases and J by 0 bases, leaving 6 bases between them. The germline V gene encodes CDR1 SGHRS and CDR2 YFSETQ. The CDR3 covers 14 residues. CDR3 nucleotides: TGCGCCAGCAGTAACAGCTCTGGGGCCAACGTCCTGACTTTC. It yields the protein CASSNSSGANVLTF.